The rows below give T cell receptor beta chains drawn from one sample of a study of T cells expressing NK-cell markers. TCRdb re-called the 5' RACE reads and shows each CDR3 protein once, DNA omitted. This repertoire includes about 260,000 distinct CDR3 sequences. The sequenced material came from blood T cells: a sorted CD56 or NKG2C T cell subset, CD4+ or CD8+ T cells, or bulk PBMC T cells (not recorded which). These receptors all stem from a man aged 18 to 29 in good health. Both conserved end residues are part of each CDR3.

v_gene	j_gene	CDR3aa
TRBV7-8	TRBJ2-5	CASSLRGIQETQYF
TRBV20-1	TRBJ1-5	CSARITGRVDQPQHF
TRBV10-3	TRBJ2-7	CAIRALGAWDEQYF
TRBV9	TRBJ2-3	CASSVAFTGGRTDTQYF
TRBV6-5	TRBJ2-1	CASSTEGLAGLGQFF
TRBV29-1	TRBJ2-1	CSVGGAPGEQFF
TRBV18	TRBJ2-7	CASSPLPSAYEQYF
TRBV7-2	TRBJ2-3	CASSLLKGTDTQYF
TRBV7-9	TRBJ1-2	CASSSGLKGRYGYTF
TRBV4-2	TRBJ2-2	CASSQGQGARGELFF
TRBV6-2/TRBV6-3	TRBJ1-2	CASTHDRGISRTNYGYTF
TRBV12-3/TRBV12-4	TRBJ1-4	CASSLGQGLVEKLFF
TRBV12-3/TRBV12-4	TRBJ1-4	CASSENGEKLFF
TRBV7-8	TRBJ2-3	CASSLLGRDTQYF
TRBV28	TRBJ2-7	CASSSRLAGMLYEQYF
TRBV20-1	TRBJ1-6	CSAREAGSSYNSPLHF
TRBV20-1	TRBJ2-3	CSATIAETTDTQYF
TRBV20-1	TRBJ1-1	CSARKEASNSEAFF
TRBV7-9	TRBJ2-3	CASSTNPTSGSMDTQYF
TRBV28	TRBJ2-7	CASSRNYEQYF
TRBV4-2	TRBJ2-1	CASSQLGLALGNEQFF
TRBV20-1	TRBJ2-7	CSAKREGISYEQYF
TRBV5-1	TRBJ2-3	CASSYGGTGHTDTQYF
TRBV7-2	TRBJ2-3	CASRLKASRFGTQYF
TRBV7-6	TRBJ2-6	CASSLALSGSGANVLTF
TRBV6-1	TRBJ2-5	CASRRQRNGGETQYF
TRBV5-1	TRBJ2-7	CASSLDGQDGYEQYF
TRBV6-1	TRBJ2-2	CASRTIGGENTGELFF